Following are 9 T cell receptor beta chains from one sample sequenced in a study of blood T cell repertoires in COVID-19. Method: immunoSEQ multiplex PCR; TCRdb's copy keeps in-frame clones and lacks some. This sample carries about 74,000 clones, about 92% of them seen once, and the ten largest clones take roughly a tenth. Material for sequencing was peripheral blood. The receptors derive from a human donor in a cohort sampled during active COVID-19.

This sequence joins TRBV23-1 and TRBJ2-4, with 10 bases aligning to TRBD1. TRBV23-1 is placed among ORFs of uncertain function. With V trimmed by 7 bases and J by 2 bases, 8 bases remained unmatched. The CDR3 length is 16 residues. The CDR3 bases are TGCGCCAGCACCTCGGGACAGGGGAGTCCCAAAAACATTCAGTACTTC. Translation: CASTSGQGSPKNIQYF.

The V and J genes are TRBV7-9 and TRBJ2-1; 7 positions match TRBD1. There are 16 residues in the CDR3. Looked up from germline, CDR1 is SEHNR and CDR2 is FQNEAQ (reference sequence). V lost 6 bases, J lost 8 bases, and 16 bases stayed unmatched. CDR3 nucleotide sequence: TGTGCCAGCAGAAATAACTACAGGGGCGAGGGGCATGAGCAGTTCTTC. It codes for CASRNNYRGEGHEQFF.

This chain links TRBV5-5 with TRBJ1-6; D might be TRBD1 (6 bases). The germline V gene encodes CDR1 SGHKS and CDR2 YYEKEE (reference sequence). The germline V and J ends were trimmed by 0 bases and 7 bases, with 8 bases remaining between them. The CDR3 covers 14 residues. The CDR3 DNA is TGTGCCAGCAGCTTGGGGCAGGGGAATTCACCCCTCCACTTT. Protein product: CASSLGQGNSPLHF.

The rearrangement uses TRBV5-4 and TRBJ1-6, with D perhaps matching TRBD1 (6 bases). Per germline, CDR1 SGHNT and CDR2 YYREEE (reference sequence). This CDR3 comprises 15 residues. The V end lost 4 bases, the J end lost 6 bases, and 14 bases lay between the germline ends. Here the CDR3 DNA reads TGTGCCAGCAGCCTACAGGGTTCCCGTAATTCACCCCTCCACTTT. Its protein product is CASSLQGSRNSPLHF.

CDR3 sequence (DNA): TGTGCCAGCAGCGTGAAACTAGCGGGAGGAGAAAGCACAGATACGCAGTATTTT. It yields the protein CASSVKLAGGESTDTQYF. This chain uses TRBV9 with TRBJ2-3; 12 bases align to TRBD2. The CDR3 runs to 18 residues. Germline V lookup: CDR1 SGDLS, CDR2 YYNGEE. V lost 2 bases and J lost 0; bases outside the gene matches: 7.

The genes are TRBV3-1 (or the pseudogene TRBV3-2) and TRBJ1-2; 7 nucleotides match TRBD1. The CDR3 has 15 amino acids. Trimming cost V 4 bases and J 5 bases; bases outside gene matches: 10. The germline V gene encodes CDR1 LGHDT and CDR2 YNNKEL (reference sequence). CDR3 sequence reads: CASSPRSPGGYGYTF. DNA of the CDR3: TGTGCCAGCAGCCCTCGTAGCCCAGGGGGGTATGGCTACACCTTC.

The V call is TRBV4-3, the J call TRBJ1-2, with 7 bases fitting TRBD1. Germline assignment: CDR1 LGHNA and CDR2 YSLEER. CDR3 length: 14 residues. V lost 0 bases, J lost 7 bases, and 5 bases stayed unmatched. The CDR3 nucleotides are TGCGCCAGCAGCCAAGAGGAGGGGGCCTTTGGCTACACCTTC. Translation: CASSQEEGAFGYTF.

The CDR3, as DNA: TGTGCCAGCAGTTTATCTACTAGCGGGAGGTACAATGAGCAGTTCTTC. This codes for CASSLSTSGRYNEQFF. V and J are TRBV27 and TRBJ2-1; 12 nucleotides agree with TRBD2. The CDR3 runs to 16 residues. J lost 4 bases, V lost 0 bases, and 1 base had no gene match. The germline V gene has CDR1 MNHEY and CDR2 SMNVEV (reference sequence).

The CDR3 DNA is TGTGCCAGTACCCAGCGGAGTACAGGGGGCGAACAGCCCCAGCATTTT. Its protein is CASTQRSTGGEQPQHF. The chain combines TRBV19 with TRBJ1-5; 9 bases agree with TRBD1. The ends lost 7 bases at V and 7 bases at J; junction bases unmatched: 14. Germline V gene data show CDR1 as LNHDA and CDR2 as SQIVND (reference sequence). The CDR3 runs to 16 residues.